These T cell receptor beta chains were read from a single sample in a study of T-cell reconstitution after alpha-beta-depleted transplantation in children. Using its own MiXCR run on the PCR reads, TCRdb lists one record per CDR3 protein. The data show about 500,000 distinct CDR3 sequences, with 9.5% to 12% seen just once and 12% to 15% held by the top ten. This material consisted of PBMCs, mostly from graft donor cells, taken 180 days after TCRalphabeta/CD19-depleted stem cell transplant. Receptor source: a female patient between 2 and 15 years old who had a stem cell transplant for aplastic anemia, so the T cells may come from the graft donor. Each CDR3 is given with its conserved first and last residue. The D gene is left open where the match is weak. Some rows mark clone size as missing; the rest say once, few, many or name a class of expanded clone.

CDR3: CAWSVSRTATNEKLFF
DNA: TGTGCCTGGAGTGTATCCCGGACAGCAACTAATGAAAAACTGTTTTTT
size: .
D: .
V: TRBV30
J: TRBJ1-4

CDR3: CASSLNGGFQETQYF
DNA: TGTGCCAGCAGTTTAAACGGGGGTTTCCAAGAGACCCAGTACTTC
size: few
D: .
V: TRBV28
J: TRBJ2-5

CDR3: CASSRPWRGYSEEAFF
DNA: TGTGCCAGCAGCCGCCCCTGGCGGGGATACTCCGAAGAAGCTTTCTTT
size: .
D: .
V: TRBV28
J: TRBJ1-1

CDR3: CASSESRGSTEAFF
DNA: TGTGCCAGCAGTGAGTCGAGAGGATCCACTGAAGCTTTCTTT
size: .
D: .
V: TRBV10-3
J: TRBJ1-1

CDR3: CASSSGTPGQYF
DNA: TGTGCCAGCAGTAGCGGGACTCCCGGGCAGTACTTC
size: few
D: TRBD2
V: TRBV28
J: TRBJ2-7

CDR3: CASSSSVRGGWGADTQYF
DNA: TGTGCCAGCAGTTCCTCGGTCCGGGGCGGATGGGGCGCAGATACGCAGTATTTT
size: few
D: .
V: TRBV28
J: TRBJ2-3

CDR3: CASRQGIPNEKLFF
DNA: TGTGCCAGCAGACAGGGAATACCTAATGAAAAACTGTTTTTT
size: few
D: .
V: TRBV6-1
J: TRBJ1-4

CDR3: CASSFRTLGYEQYF
DNA: TGTGCCAGCAGCTTTAGGACTCTGGGGTACGAGCAGTACTTC
size: few
D: .
V: TRBV11-3
J: TRBJ2-7

CDR3: CSARRDRGLDNEQFF
DNA: TGCAGCGCCCGCCGAGACAGGGGGCTGGACAATGAGCAGTTCTTC
size: .
D: TRBD1
V: TRBV29-1
J: TRBJ2-1

CDR3: CSARTGRSNQPQHF
DNA: TGCAGTGCTAGGACAGGTCGGAGCAATCAGCCCCAGCATTTT
size: .
D: .
V: TRBV20-1
J: TRBJ1-5

CDR3: CASSLTGRARETQYF
DNA: TGTGCCAGCAGCTTAACGGGCAGGGCTAGAGAGACCCAGTACTTC
size: few
D: .
V: TRBV7-3
J: TRBJ2-5